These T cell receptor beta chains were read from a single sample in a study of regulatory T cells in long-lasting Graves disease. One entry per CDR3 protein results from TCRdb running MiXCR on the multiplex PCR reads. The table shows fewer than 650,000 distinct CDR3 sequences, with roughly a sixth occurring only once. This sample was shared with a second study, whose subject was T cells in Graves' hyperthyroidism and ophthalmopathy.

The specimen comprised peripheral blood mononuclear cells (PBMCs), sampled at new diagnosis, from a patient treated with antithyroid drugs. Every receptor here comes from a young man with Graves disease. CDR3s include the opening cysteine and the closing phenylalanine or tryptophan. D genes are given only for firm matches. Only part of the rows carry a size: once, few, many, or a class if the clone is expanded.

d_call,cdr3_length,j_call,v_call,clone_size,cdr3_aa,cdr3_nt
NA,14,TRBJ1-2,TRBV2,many,CASTAGAGAHGYTF,TGTGCCAGCACCGCAGGGGCAGGGGCCCATGGCTACACCTTC
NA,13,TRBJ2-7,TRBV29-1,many,CSVERQGPYEQYF,TGCAGCGTTGAGCGGCAGGGTCCCTACGAGCAGTACTTC
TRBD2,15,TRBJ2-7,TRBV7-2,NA,CASSLRGLDYSEQYF,TGTGCCAGCAGCTTGAGGGGACTAGACTACTCCGAGCAGTACTTC
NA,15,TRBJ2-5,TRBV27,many,CASSLYPDLRETQYF,TGTGCCAGCAGTTTATACCCGGACTTGCGAGAGACCCAGTACTTC
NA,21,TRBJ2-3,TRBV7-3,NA,CASSLTYDTAGRKNGPDTQYF,TGTGCCAGCAGCTTAACTTACGATACGGCAGGGAGGAAAAATGGTCCAGATACGCAGTATTTT
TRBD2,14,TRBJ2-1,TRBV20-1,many,CSARMAGGYVEQFF,TGCAGTGCTAGGATGGCGGGAGGTTACGTTGAGCAGTTCTTC
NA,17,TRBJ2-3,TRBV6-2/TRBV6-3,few,CASSLWAASVEEDTQYF,TGTGCCAGCAGCTTGTGGGCGGCTAGCGTTGAGGAAGATACGCAGTATTTT
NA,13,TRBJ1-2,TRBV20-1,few,CSARDERGYGYTF,TGCAGTGCTAGAGACGAGAGGGGCTATGGCTACACCTTC
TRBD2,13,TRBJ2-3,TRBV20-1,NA,CRAGLAGVGTQYF,TGCAGGGCGGGACTAGCGGGAGTTGGTACGCAGTATTTT
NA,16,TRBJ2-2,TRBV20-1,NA,CSAREPRGLNRGELFF,TGCAGTGCTAGAGAGCCCAGGGGATTGAACAGAGGGGAGCTGTTTTTT
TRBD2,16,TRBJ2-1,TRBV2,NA,CASSEPLAGGPYEQFF,TGTGCCAGCAGTGAACCCCTAGCGGGAGGGCCGTATGAGCAGTTCTTC
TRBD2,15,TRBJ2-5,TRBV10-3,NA,CAISESASGQETQYF,TGTGCCATCAGTGAGTCGGCTAGCGGCCAAGAGACCCAGTACTTC
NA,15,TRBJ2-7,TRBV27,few,CASSLYAGKSYEQYF,TGTGCCAGCAGTTTGTATGCAGGGAAGAGCTACGAGCAGTACTTC
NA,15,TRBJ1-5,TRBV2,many,CASRAEGTFNQPQHF,TGTGCCAGCAGAGCCGAGGGAACTTTCAATCAGCCCCAGCATTTT
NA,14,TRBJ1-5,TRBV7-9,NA,CASSSDVSNQPQHF,TGTGCCAGCAGCTCGGACGTAAGCAATCAGCCCCAGCATTTT
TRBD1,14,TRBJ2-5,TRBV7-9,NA,CASSHGTGRETQHF,TGTGCCAGCAGCCACGGGACAGGGAGAGAGACCCAGCACTTC
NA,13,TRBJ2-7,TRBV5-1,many,CASSLEATYEQYF,TGCGCCAGCAGCTTGGAGGCTACCTACGAGCAGTACTTC
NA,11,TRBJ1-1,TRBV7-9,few,CASSFGLEAFF,TGTGCCAGCAGCTTTGGGCTGGAAGCTTTCTTT
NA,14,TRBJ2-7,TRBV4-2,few,CASSQTTETYEQYF,TGTGCCAGCAGCCAAACGACTGAGACCTACGAGCAGTACTTC
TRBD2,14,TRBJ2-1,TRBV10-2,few,CASNGRESYNEQFF,TGCGCCAGCAACGGGCGGGAGTCCTACAATGAGCAGTTCTTC
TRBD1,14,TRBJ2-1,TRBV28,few,CASSTGQADNEQFF,TGTGCCAGCAGTACGGGACAGGCGGATAATGAGCAGTTCTTC
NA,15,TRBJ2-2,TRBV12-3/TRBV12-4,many,CASSPSGTLSGELFF,TGTGCCAGCAGTCCATCCGGGACACTATCCGGGGAGCTGTTTTTT
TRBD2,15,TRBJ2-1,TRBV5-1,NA,CASSRTSGSINEQFF,TGCGCCAGCAGTCGGACTAGCGGGAGTATCAATGAGCAGTTCTTC
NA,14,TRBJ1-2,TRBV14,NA,CASSQERTAYGYTF,TGTGCCAGCAGCCAAGAAAGAACGGCCTATGGCTACACCTTC
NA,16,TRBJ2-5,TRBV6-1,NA,CASSERSGRVGETQYF,TGTGCCAGCAGTGAAAGGTCAGGGCGCGTTGGGGAGACCCAGTACTTC
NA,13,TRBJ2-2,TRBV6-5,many,CASSFQDGGELFF,TGTGCCAGCAGTTTTCAAGATGGCGGGGAGCTGTTTTTT
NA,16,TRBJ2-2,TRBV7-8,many,CASSFRRVAHTGELFF,TGTGCCAGCAGCTTCCGCCGGGTAGCACACACCGGGGAGCTGTTTTTT
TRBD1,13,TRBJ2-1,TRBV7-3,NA,CASSRAGGFEQFF,TGTGCCAGCAGCCGAGCAGGGGGCTTTGAGCAGTTCTTC
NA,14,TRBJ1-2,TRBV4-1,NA,CASSPRGGPYGYTF,TGCGCCAGCAGCCCGAGGGGCGGACCGTATGGCTACACCTTC
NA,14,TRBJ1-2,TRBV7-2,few,CASSLESGIGGYTF,TGTGCCAGCAGCTTAGAGTCGGGAATCGGTGGCTACACCTTC
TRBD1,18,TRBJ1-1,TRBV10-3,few,CAISPRDRGRLFVLGAFF,TGTGCCATCAGTCCTCGGGACAGGGGGCGCCTCTTTGTGTTAGGGGCTTTCTTT
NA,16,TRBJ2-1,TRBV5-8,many,CASSLYGQRTYNEQFF,TGTGCCAGCAGCTTGTATGGACAGAGGACCTACAATGAGCAGTTCTTC
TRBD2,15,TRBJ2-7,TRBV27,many,CASSPLAGGPGEQYF,TGTGCCAGCAGTCCTCTAGCGGGAGGGCCTGGAGAGCAGTACTTC
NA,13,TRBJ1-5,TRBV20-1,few,CSAKRTHNQPQHF,TGCAGTGCGAAGCGGACACACAATCAGCCCCAGCATTTT
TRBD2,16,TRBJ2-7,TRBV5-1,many,CASSLAGLAGSREQYF,TGCGCCAGCAGCTTGGCCGGACTAGCGGGCTCTCGGGAGCAGTACTTC
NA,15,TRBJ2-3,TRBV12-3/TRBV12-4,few,CASSSAEVELDTQYF,TGTGCCAGCAGTTCCGCGGAGGTTGAACTAGATACGCAGTATTTT
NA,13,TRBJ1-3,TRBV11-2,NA,CASAGYSGNTIYF,TGTGCCAGCGCGGGATACTCTGGAAACACCATATATTTT
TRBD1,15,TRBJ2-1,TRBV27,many,CASSRGRGNGNEQFF,TGTGCCAGCAGTAGGGGCAGGGGGAACGGTAATGAGCAGTTCTTC
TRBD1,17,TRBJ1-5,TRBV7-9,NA,CASSYTGTGNSNQPQHF,TGTGCCAGCAGCTACACCGGGACAGGGAATAGCAATCAGCCCCAGCATTTT
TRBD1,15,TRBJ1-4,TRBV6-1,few,CASTPGSGGNEKLFF,TGTGCCAGCACACCCGGTTCAGGGGGAAATGAAAAACTGTTTTTT